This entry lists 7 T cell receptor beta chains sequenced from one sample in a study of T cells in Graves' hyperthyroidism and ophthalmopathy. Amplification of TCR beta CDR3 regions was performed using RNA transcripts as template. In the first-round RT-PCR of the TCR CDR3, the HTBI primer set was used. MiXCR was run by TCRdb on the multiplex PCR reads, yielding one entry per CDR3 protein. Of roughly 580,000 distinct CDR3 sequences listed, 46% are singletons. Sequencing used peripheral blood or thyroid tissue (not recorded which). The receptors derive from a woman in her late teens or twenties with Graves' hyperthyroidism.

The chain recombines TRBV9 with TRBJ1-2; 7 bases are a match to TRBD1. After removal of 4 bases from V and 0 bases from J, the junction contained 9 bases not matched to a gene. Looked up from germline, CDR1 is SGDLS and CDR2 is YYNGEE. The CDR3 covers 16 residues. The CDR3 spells CASSLGRTGTNYGYTF. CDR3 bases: TGTGCCAGCAGCTTGGGGCGGACAGGAACTAACTATGGCTACACCTTC.

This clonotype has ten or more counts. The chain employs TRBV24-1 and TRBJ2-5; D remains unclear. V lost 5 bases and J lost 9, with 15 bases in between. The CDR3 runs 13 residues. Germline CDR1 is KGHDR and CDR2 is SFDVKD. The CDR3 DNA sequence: TGTGCCACCAGTGTAGGGCCGGATGGACCCCAGTACTTC. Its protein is CATSVGPDGPQYF.

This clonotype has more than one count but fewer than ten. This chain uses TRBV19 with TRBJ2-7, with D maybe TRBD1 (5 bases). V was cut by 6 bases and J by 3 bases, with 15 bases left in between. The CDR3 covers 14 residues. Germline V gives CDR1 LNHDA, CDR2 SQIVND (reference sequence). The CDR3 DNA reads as TGTGCCAGTAGCTCCTTCGGACACAACTACGAGCAGTACTTC. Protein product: CASSSFGHNYEQYF.

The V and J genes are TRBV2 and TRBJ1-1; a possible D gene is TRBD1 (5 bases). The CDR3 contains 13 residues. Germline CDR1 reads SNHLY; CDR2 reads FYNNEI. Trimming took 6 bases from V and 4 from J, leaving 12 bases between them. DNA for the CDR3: TGTGCCAGCAGATCTCCAAGGGGCACTGAAGCTTTCTTT. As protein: CASRSPRGTEAFF.

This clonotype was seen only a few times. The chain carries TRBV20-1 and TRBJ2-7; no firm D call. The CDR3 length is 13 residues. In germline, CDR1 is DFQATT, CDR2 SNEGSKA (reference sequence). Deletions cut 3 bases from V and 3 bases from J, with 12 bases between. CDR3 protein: CSARETRYYEQYF. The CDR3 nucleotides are TGCAGTGCTAGGGAAACGCGGTACTACGAGCAGTACTTC.

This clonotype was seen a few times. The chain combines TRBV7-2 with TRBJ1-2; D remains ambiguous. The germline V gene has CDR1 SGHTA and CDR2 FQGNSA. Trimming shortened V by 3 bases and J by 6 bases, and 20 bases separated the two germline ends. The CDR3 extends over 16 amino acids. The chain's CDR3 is CASSFVVPGEEDGYTF. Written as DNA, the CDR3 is TGTGCCAGCAGCTTCGTGGTTCCGGGCGAAGAGGATGGCTACACCTTC.

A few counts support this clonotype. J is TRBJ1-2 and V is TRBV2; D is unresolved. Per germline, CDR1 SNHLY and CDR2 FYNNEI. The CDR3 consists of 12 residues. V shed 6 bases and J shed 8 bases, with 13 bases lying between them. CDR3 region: CASSLSPDGYTF. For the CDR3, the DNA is TGTGCCAGCAGCCTATCGCCGGACGGCTACACCTTC. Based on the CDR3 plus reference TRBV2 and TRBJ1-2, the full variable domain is EPEVTQTPSHQVTQMGQEVILRCVPISNHLYFYWYRQILGQKVEFLVSFYNNEISEKSEIFDDQFSVERPDGSNFTLKIRSTKLEDSAMYFCASSLSPDGYTFGSGTRLTVV.